This T cell receptor beta chain was profiled in a study of cytotoxic CD8 clonotypes in ibrutinib-treated CLL. CDR3 length: 15 amino acids. Looked up from germline, CDR1 is ENHRY and CDR2 is SYGVKD. V lost 4 bases to trimming and J lost 5 bases; unmatched junction nucleotides: 8. Clones were sequenced by immunoSEQ multiplex PCR, and TCRdb holds only the in-frame ones, with some missing. Of 200,000 or so clones listed, 75% to 85% are singletons. The V and J genes are TRBV10-3 and TRBJ1-1; TRBD1 matches at 9 bases. The sample here was PBMCs, taken after 12 months of ibrutinib treatment. This TCR came from a human donor with chronic lymphocytic leukemia. CDR3 protein: CAISVPGTGRTEAFF. CDR3 DNA sequence: TGTGCCATCAGTGTGCCCGGGACAGGGAGAACTGAAGCTTTCTTT.